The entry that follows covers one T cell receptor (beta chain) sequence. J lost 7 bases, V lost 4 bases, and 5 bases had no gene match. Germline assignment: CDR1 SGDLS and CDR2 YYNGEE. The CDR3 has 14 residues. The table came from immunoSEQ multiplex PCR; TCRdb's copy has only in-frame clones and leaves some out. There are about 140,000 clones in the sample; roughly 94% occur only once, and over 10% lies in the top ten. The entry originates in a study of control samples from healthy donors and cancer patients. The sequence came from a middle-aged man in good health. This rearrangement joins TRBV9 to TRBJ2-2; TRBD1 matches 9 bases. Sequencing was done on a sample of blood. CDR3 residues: CASSTRQGGGELFF. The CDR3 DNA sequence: TGTGCCAGCAGCACTAGACAGGGGGGCGGGGAGCTGTTTTTT.